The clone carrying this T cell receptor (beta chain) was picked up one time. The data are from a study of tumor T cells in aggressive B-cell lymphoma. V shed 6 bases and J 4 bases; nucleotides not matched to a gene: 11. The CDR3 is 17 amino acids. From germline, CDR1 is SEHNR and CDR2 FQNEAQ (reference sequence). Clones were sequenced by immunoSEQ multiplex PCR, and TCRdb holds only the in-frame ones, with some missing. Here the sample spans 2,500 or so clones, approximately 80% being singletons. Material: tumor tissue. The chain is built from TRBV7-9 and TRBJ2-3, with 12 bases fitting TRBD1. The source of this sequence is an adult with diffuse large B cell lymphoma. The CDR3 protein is CASSPRGDRGHPDTQYF. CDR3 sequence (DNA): TGTGCCAGCAGTCCTCGGGGGGACAGGGGGCACCCAGATACGCAGTATTTT.